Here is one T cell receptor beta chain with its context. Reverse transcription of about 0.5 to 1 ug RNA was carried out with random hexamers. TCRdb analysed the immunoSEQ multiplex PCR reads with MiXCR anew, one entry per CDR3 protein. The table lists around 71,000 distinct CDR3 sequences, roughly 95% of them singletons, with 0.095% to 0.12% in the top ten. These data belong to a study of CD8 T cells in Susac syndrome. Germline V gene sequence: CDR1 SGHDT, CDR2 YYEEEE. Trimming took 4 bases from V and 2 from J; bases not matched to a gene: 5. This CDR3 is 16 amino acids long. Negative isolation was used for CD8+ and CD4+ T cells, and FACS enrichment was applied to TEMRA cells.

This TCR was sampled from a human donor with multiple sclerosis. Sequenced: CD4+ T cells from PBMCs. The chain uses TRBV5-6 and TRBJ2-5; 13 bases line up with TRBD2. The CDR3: CASSRRTSGRQETQYF. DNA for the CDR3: TGTGCCAGCAGCCGTCGGACTAGCGGGAGACAAGAGACCCAGTACTTC.